The 6 T cell receptor beta chains in this list originate from one sample, sequenced in a study of immune heterogeneity within non-small cell lung tumors. Per sample, around 0.65 ug of bulk tumor genomic DNA was the template used. Every primary tumor yielded several biopsies, spaced far apart, that were taken during surgery. Each patient presented with untreated, newly diagnosed non-small cell lung cancer and received curative surgery. In a multiplex PCR, 32 V and 13 J primers amplified TCR beta CDR3. TCRdb called the multiplex PCR reads again in MiXCR, with one record for every CDR3 protein. Here the sample spans 21,000 or so distinct CDR3 sequences, about 30% being singletons. Sequenced material: lung tumor tissue. The receptors originated from a man aged 40-49 years with non-small cell lung cancer.

Comments on this clonotype: Possible read error: a much larger clone is one base away. V and J are TRBV28 and TRBJ1-2; 10 bases map to TRBD1. The V segment lost 4 bases and the J segment 9 bases; nucleotides outside the gene matches: 14. Germline V gene lookup returns CDR1 MDHEN and CDR2 SYDVKM. The length of the CDR3 is 16 residues. The chain's CDR3 is CASSSLRTGTGARYTF. CDR3 sequence (DNA): TGTGCCAGCAGTTCCTTGCGCACCGGGACAGGGGCTCGCTACACCTTC.

This clonotype is deemed medium-sized (0.01 to 0.1%). This rearrangement joins TRBV30 to TRBJ1-4, with 7 positions matching TRBD1. The V gene's germline CDR1 is GTSNPN and CDR2 SVGIG (reference sequence). The V and J ends lost 0 bases and 3 bases, in that order; junction bases with no gene match: 1. CDR3 size: 14 residues. CDR3 DNA: TGTGCCTGGAGTGTAGGGGGCCCTAATGAAAAACTGTTTTTT. This encodes CAWSVGGPNEKLFF.

This clonotype has at least ten counts. Because it lacks the conserved phenylalanine or tryptophan at the end, this CDR3 is likely a read error. The limits of the CDR3 on the DNA are not certain, so only TCRdb's listed CDR3 is given. This chain joins TRBV5-8 and TRBJ1-2. Germline CDR1 is SGHTS and CDR2 is YDEGEE. The CDR3 is 11 amino acids long, termini counted. The CDR3 region is CASSEIQGHTL.

There are many counts of this clonotype. The chain recombines TRBV7-9 with TRBJ2-7, with TRBD2 matching 7 bases. After removal of 1 base from V and 5 bases from J, the junction contained 8 bases not matched to a gene. Germline CDR1 and CDR2: SEHNR and FQNEAQ (reference sequence). The CDR3 covers 15 residues. The chain's CDR3 is CASSLDGRELDEQYF. DNA for the CDR3: TGTGCCAGCAGCTTAGATGGGCGGGAGTTGGACGAGCAGTACTTC.

This clonotype has a count of ten or more. V is TRBV5-1 and J is TRBJ2-7; D remains unclear. Germline V lookup: CDR1 SGHRS, CDR2 YFSETQ. V dropped 0 bases and J dropped 6 bases, with 13 bases sitting between them. The length of the CDR3 is 14 residues. CDR3 residues: CASSLAHSFVEQYF. CDR3 coding DNA: TGCGCCAGCAGCTTGGCGCACAGTTTCGTCGAGCAGTACTTC.

This clonotype occurred once. One end of the junction is discordant with germline, which a read error may explain. The V and J genes are TRBV30 and TRBJ2-5, with D hard to call. In germline, CDR1 is GTSNPN, CDR2 SVGIG (reference sequence). This CDR3 contains 13 residues. CDR3 residues: CAWSVSFKETQSF. CDR3 sequence (DNA): TGTGCCTGGAGTGTATCTTTTAAAGAGACCCAGTCCTTC.